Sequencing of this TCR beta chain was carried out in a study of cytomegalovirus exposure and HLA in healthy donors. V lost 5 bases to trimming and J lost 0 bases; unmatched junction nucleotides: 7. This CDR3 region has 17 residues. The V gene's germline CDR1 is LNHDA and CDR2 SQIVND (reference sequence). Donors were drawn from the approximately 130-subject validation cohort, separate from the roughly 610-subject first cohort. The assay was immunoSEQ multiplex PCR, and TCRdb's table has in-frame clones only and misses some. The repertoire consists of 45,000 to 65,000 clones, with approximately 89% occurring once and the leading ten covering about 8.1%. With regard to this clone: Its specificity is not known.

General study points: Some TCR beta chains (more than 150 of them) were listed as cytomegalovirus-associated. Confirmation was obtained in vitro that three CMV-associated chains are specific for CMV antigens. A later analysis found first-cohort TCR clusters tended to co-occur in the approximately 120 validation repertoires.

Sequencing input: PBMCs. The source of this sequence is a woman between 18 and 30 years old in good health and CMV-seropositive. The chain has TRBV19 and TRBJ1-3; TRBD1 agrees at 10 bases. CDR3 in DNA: TGTGCCAGTAGTCCCGGACAGGGGGAGACCTCTGGAAACACCATATATTTT. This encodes CASSPGQGETSGNTIYF.